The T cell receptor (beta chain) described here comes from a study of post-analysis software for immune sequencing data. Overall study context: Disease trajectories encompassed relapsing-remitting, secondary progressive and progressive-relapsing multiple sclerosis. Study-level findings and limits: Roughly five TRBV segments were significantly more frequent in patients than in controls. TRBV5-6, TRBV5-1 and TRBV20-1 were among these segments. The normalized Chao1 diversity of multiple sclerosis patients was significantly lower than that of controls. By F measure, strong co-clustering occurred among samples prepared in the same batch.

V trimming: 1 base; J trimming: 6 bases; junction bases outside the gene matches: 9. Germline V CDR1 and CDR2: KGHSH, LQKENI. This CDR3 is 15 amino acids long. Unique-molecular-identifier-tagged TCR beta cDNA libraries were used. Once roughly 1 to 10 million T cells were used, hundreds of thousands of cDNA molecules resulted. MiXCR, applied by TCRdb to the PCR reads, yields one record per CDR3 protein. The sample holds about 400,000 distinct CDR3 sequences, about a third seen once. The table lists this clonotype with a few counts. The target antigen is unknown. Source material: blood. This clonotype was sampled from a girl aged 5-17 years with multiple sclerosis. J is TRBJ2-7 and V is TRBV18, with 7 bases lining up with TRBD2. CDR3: CASSPRAGLQGEQYF. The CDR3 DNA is TGTGCCAGCTCACCACGAGCGGGGTTGCAGGGCGAGCAGTACTTC. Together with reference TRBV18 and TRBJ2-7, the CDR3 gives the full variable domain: NAGVMQNPRHLVRRRGQEARLRCSPMKGHSHVYWYRQLPEEGLKFMVYLQKENIIDESGMPKERFSAEFPKEGPSILRIQQVVRGDSAAYFCASSPRAGLQGEQYFGPGTRLTVT.